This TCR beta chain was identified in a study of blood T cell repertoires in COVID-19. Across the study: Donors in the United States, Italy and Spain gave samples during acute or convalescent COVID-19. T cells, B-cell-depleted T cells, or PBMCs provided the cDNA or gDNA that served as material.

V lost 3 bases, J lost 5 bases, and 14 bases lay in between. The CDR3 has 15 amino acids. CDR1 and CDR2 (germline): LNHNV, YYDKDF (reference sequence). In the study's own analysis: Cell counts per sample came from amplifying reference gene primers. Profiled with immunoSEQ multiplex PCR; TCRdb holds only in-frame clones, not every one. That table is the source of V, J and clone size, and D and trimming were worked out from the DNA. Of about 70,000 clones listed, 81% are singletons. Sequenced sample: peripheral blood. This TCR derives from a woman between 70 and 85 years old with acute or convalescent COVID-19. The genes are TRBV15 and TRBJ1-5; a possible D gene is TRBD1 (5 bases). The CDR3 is CATSRTWTSDQPQHF. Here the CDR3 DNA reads TGTGCCACCAGCAGGACCTGGACAAGCGATCAGCCCCAGCATTTT. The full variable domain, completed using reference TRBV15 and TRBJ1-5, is DAMVIQNPRYQVTQFGKPVTLSCSQTLNHNVMYWYQQKSSQAPKLLFHYYDKDFNNEADTPDNFQSRRPNTSFCFLDIRSPGLGDTAMYLCATSRTWTSDQPQHFGDGTRLSIL.